This passage covers 3 T cell receptor beta chains from one sample sequenced in a study of shared clonotypes between healthy human individuals. The table came from immunoSEQ multiplex PCR; TCRdb's copy has only in-frame clones and leaves some out. Among millions of clones listed, about 92% were seen once. The naive CD8 fraction comprised CD45RO-negative cells positively selected for CCR7 and excluded terminally differentiated effector memory CD45RA+ cells. The sample taken for sequencing was naive CD8+ T cells from PBMCs. These receptors were taken from a man aged 18 to 30 in good health. Some clones in this sample may be carry-over from other donors' samples.

The CDR3 sequence is CASRPDRGAREQYF. The CDR3 nucleotides are TGTGCCAGCAGACCGGACAGGGGTGCCCGCGAGCAGTACTTC. The chain is built from TRBV7-2 and TRBJ2-7, with 9 positions matching TRBD1. Germline V CDR1 and CDR2: SGHTA, FQGNSA. The CDR3 spans 14 residues. The V and J ends lost 6 bases and 6 bases, in that order; junction bases with no gene match: 9.

The V and J genes are TRBV7-9 and TRBJ2-7; D unresolved. Trimming shortened V by 5 bases and J by 3 bases, and 11 bases separated the two germline ends. The CDR3 covers 13 residues. CDR1 and CDR2 from the germline V gene are SEHNR and FQNEAQ (reference sequence). As DNA, the CDR3 is TGTGCCAGCAGCCCCGCGTACAACTACGAGCAGTACTTC. Amino acids: CASSPAYNYEQYF. The full variable domain, its missing parts supplied by reference TRBV7-9 and TRBJ2-7, is DTGVSQNPRHKITKRGQNVTFRCDPISEHNRLYWYRQTLGQGPEFLTYFQNEAQLEKSRLLSDRFSAERPKGSFSTLEIQRTEQGDSAMYLCASSPAYNYEQYFGPGTRLTVT.

This rearrangement joins TRBV7-9 to TRBJ2-1; 10 positions match TRBD2. The CDR3 extends over 15 amino acids. The germline CDR1 and CDR2 sequences are SEHNR and FQNEAQ (reference sequence). V shed 4 bases and J 10 bases; nucleotides not matched to a gene: 10. CDR3 sequence (DNA): TGTGCCAGCAGCTCCAGCGGGAGGGCTGAGGGAGAGCAGTTCTTC. Amino acid sequence: CASSSSGRAEGEQFF.